A single T cell receptor (beta chain) is shown here with its context. Assay used: immunoSEQ multiplex PCR; TCRdb lists only in-frame clones, some missing. Of approximately 20,000 clones in the sample, about 90% were seen once. The data are from a study of T cell changes during pregnancy in multiple sclerosis. Germline CDR1 and CDR2: SGHAT and FQNNGV. The CDR3 spans 12 residues. V was trimmed by 1 base and J by 10 bases, leaving 10 bases between them. Source: CD8+ T cells from peripheral blood mononuclear cells, taken after pregnancy. The clonotype originates from a female donor with multiple sclerosis, enrolled in a pregnancy study. The chain combines TRBV11-2 with TRBJ1-1; no clear D gene. The CDR3 reads CASSLGPLGAFF. DNA of the CDR3: TGTGCCAGCAGCTTAGGGCCCCTTGGAGCTTTCTTT.